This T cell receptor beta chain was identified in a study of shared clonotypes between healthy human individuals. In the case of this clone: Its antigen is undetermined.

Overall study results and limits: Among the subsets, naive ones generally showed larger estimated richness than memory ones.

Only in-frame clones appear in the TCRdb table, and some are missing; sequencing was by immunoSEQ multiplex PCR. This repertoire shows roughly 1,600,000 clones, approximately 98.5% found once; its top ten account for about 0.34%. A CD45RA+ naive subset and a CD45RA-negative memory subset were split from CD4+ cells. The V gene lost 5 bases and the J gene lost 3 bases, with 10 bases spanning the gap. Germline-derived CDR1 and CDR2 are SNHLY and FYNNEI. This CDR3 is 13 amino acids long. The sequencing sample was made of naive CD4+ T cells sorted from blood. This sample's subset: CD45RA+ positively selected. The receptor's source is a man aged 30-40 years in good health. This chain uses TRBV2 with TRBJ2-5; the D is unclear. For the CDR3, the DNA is TGTGCCAGCAGTAGGAGCCATGAAGAGACCCAGTACTTC. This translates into CASSRSHEETQYF.